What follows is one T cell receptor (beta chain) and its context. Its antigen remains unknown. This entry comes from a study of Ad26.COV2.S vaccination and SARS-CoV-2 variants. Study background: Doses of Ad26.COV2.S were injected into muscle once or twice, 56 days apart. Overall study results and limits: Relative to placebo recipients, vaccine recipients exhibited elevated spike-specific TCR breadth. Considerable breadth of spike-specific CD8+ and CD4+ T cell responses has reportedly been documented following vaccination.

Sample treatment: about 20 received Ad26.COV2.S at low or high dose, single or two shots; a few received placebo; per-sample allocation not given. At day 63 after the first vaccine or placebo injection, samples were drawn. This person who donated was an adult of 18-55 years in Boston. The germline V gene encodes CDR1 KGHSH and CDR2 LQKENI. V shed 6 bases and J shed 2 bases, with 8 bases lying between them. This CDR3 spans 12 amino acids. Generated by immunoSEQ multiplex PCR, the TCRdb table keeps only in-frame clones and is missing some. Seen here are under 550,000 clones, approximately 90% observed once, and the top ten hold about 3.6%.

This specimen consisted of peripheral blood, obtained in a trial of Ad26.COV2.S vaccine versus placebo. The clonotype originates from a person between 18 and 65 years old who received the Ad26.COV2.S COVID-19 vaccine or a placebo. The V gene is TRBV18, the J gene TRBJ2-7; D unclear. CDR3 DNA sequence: TGTGCCAGCTCCGTAGATCCCTACGAGCAGTACTTC. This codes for CASSVDPYEQYF.